A single sample gave rise to the 28 T cell receptor beta chains below, sequenced in a study of blood T cell repertoires in COVID-19. TCRdb keeps only in-frame clones here, not all; method: immunoSEQ multiplex PCR. The sample gives roughly 380,000 clones, about nine tenths of which show up once; 1.5% to 1.7% is in the top ten. Material: peripheral blood. The source of these receptors is a woman aged 40 to 55 with COVID-19, enrolled during active disease.

V gene TRBV27 combines with J gene TRBJ2-7; 7 nucleotides match TRBD2. The CDR3 spans 15 residues. Germline CDR1 reads MNHEY; CDR2 reads SMNVEV (reference sequence). With V trimmed by 6 bases and J by 2 bases, 10 bases remained unmatched. The chain's CDR3 is CASRGEGSPPYEQYF. In DNA, the CDR3 is TGTGCCAGCAGAGGGGAGGGCTCACCTCCCTACGAGCAGTACTTC.

The chain joins TRBV28 to TRBJ1-2; 11 nucleotides agree with TRBD1. Trimming cost V 7 bases and J 10 bases; bases outside gene matches: 5. In germline, CDR1 is MDHEN, CDR2 SYDVKM. There are 12 residues in the CDR3. As DNA, the CDR3 is TGTGCCAGCATTATGGGACAGGGGGACTACACCTTC. Translating gives CASIMGQGDYTF.

The J gene is TRBJ2-5, the V gene TRBV5-6, with D maybe TRBD1 (5 bases). Germline V gene sequence: CDR1 SGHDT, CDR2 YYEEEE. The CDR3 covers 15 residues. The V gene lost 2 bases and the J gene lost 2 bases, with 13 bases spanning the gap. CDR3 amino acids: CASSLVRRGQETQYF. In nucleotides, the CDR3 is TGTGCCAGCAGCTTAGTCCGTAGGGGACAAGAGACCCAGTACTTC.

V usage is TRBV28 and J usage is TRBJ2-3, with 10 nucleotides matching TRBD2. The germline V gene encodes CDR1 MDHEN and CDR2 SYDVKM. The CDR3 consists of 17 residues. The trim removed 2 bases at V and 6 bases at J, leaving 11 bases unmatched. The CDR3 nucleotides are TGTGCCAGCAGTTTACTATTAGCGGGGGGATTCCTGGATACGCAGTATTTT. It encodes CASSLLLAGGFLDTQYF.

V and J are TRBV7-2 and TRBJ1-1; maybe TRBD1 (6 bases). The V and J ends lost 5 bases and 3 bases respectively, with 10 bases between them. Germline V gene sequence: CDR1 SGHTA, CDR2 FQGNSA. The CDR3 has 13 amino acids. CDR3 coding DNA: TGTGCCAGCAGCCGCAGACAGGACACTGAAGCTTTCTTT. Encoded protein: CASSRRQDTEAFF.

The gene calls are TRBV7-2 and TRBJ2-1; perhaps TRBD2 as D (7 bases). The length of the CDR3 is 17 residues. Looked up from germline, CDR1 is SGHTA and CDR2 is FQGNSA. V lost 7 bases and J 7 bases, leaving 26 bases between the germline ends. The CDR3 loop reads CASTLPGVGGPRNEQFF. The CDR3 DNA is TGTGCCAGCACCCTCCCCGGGGTCGGGGGGCCGCGGAATGAGCAGTTCTTC.

This chain links TRBV6-5 with TRBJ1-6; the D gene is possibly TRBD1 (5 bases). The germline V gene has CDR1 MNHEY and CDR2 SVGAGI. Trimming removed 1 base from V and 8 bases from J, with 12 bases in between. CDR3 size: 15 residues. The CDR3 DNA sequence: TGTGCCAGCAGTTACTTATGGCAGGGTGATTCACCCCTCCACTTT. It specifies CASSYLWQGDSPLHF.

The J gene is TRBJ2-3, the V gene TRBV4-3; TRBD1 is a possible D gene (6 bases). Germline V gene sequence: CDR1 LGHNA, CDR2 YSLEER. Deletions cut 8 bases from V and 0 bases from J, with 21 bases between. The CDR3 extends over 17 amino acids. The CDR3: CASAPDRSQTSTDTQYF. In DNA form, the CDR3 reads TGCGCCAGCGCTCCAGACAGGAGCCAAACTAGCACAGATACGCAGTATTTT.

The chain has TRBV5-1 and TRBJ2-3; 12 bases are shared with TRBD2. With 3 bases clipped from V and 0 bases from J, the junction kept 11 bases outside the gene matches. Per the germline V gene, CDR1 is SGHRS and CDR2 is YFSETQ. The CDR3 runs 19 residues. DNA for the CDR3: TGCGCCAGCAGCTCGGGACTAGCGGGCCGTACCGGTAGCACAGATACGCAGTATTTT. Its translation: CASSSGLAGRTGSTDTQYF.

The chain employs TRBV7-9 and TRBJ1-2, with D possibly TRBD1 on 5 matching bases. V was trimmed by 5 bases and J by 8 bases, leaving 18 bases between them. Germline V lookup: CDR1 SEHNR, CDR2 FQNEAQ (reference sequence). The CDR3 contains 14 residues. This chain's CDR3 is CASSPGGTTGGYTF. CDR3 nucleotides: TGTGCCAGCAGCCCGGGGGGAACCACGGGGGGCTACACCTTC. The full variable domain, with the rest looked up from reference TRBV7-9 and TRBJ1-2, is DTGVSQNPRHKITKRGQNVTFRCDPISEHNRLYWYRQTLGQGPEFLTYFQNEAQLEKSRLLSDRFSAERPKGSFSTLEIQRTEQGDSAMYLCASSPGGTTGGYTFGSGTRLTVV.

This sequence joins TRBV7-2 and TRBJ1-2; 8 bases fit TRBD1. The CDR3 spans 15 residues. The V and J ends lost 0 bases and 3 bases, in that order; junction bases with no gene match: 3. Germline V gene sequence: CDR1 SGHTA, CDR2 FQGNSA. CDR3 coding DNA: TGTGCCAGCAGCTTAGCACCGACAGGGGACTATGGCTACACCTTC. Translated: CASSLAPTGDYGYTF.

The V gene is TRBV7-2, the J gene TRBJ1-2; D might be TRBD1 (6 bases). CDR1 is SGHTA, CDR2 FQGNSA, per germline. The CDR3 is 14 amino acids. The ends were cut back, 5 bases at V and 4 bases at J, with 14 bases in the middle. CDR3 DNA: TGTGCCAGCAGCATCCAGGGGATTTCCTATGGCTACACCTTC. Protein sequence: CASSIQGISYGYTF.

The V and J genes are TRBV19 and TRBJ1-1; 7 bases are shared with TRBD1. Germline V gene lookup returns CDR1 LNHDA and CDR2 SQIVND (reference sequence). V was pared by 3 bases and J by 1 base, with 5 bases of the junction left unmatched. The CDR3 has 15 residues. CDR3 residues: CASSITGTENTEAFF. The CDR3 DNA reads as TGTGCCAGTAGTATCACCGGGACAGAGAACACTGAAGCTTTCTTT.

The sample holds one count of this clone. This chain links TRBV27 with TRBJ1-5, with D perhaps matching TRBD1 (5 bases). Germline assignment: CDR1 MNHEY and CDR2 SMNVEV (reference sequence). Between the trimmed V and J ends, which lost 6 bases and 3 bases, there was a span of 21 bases. The CDR3 contains 17 residues. This CDR3 reads CASSARWEGRINQPQHF. CDR3 nucleotides: TGTGCCAGCAGCGCCCGTTGGGAGGGGAGGATCAATCAGCCCCAGCATTTT.

This chain links TRBV27 with TRBJ1-1; 10 positions agree with TRBD1. This CDR3 has 16 amino acids. Per germline, CDR1 MNHEY and CDR2 SMNVEV (reference sequence). The V segment lost 3 bases and the J segment 3 bases; nucleotides outside the gene matches: 7. CDR3: CASSFRQGAKDTEAFF. The DNA of the CDR3 is TGTGCCAGCAGTTTTCGACAGGGGGCCAAGGACACTGAAGCTTTCTTT.

The rearrangement uses TRBV11-2 and TRBJ2-7, with D maybe TRBD2 (6 bases). The V end was cut by 1 base, the J end by 7 bases, with 17 bases between. The germline V gene has CDR1 SGHAT and CDR2 FQNNGV. The CDR3 length is 15 residues. The CDR3 DNA is TGTGCCAGCAGCTTAGGGGAGCAGCCCGGGGGTGAGCAGTACTTC. Translating gives CASSLGEQPGGEQYF.

The chain uses TRBV24-1 and TRBJ1-1; D call uncertain. V lost 3 bases to trimming and J lost 6 bases, with 10 bases between them. Germline-derived CDR1 and CDR2 are KGHDR and SFDVKD. The CDR3 is made up of 13 amino acids. The CDR3 loop reads CATSDTREAEAFF. The CDR3 DNA sequence: TGTGCCACCAGTGATACGCGGGAGGCTGAAGCTTTCTTT.

The rearrangement uses TRBV19 and TRBJ2-3; 8 bases fit TRBD1. V was clipped by 4 bases and J by 3 bases; unmatched bases: 9. This CDR3 spans 16 amino acids. The germline gives CDR1 LNHDA, CDR2 SQIVND (reference sequence). This chain's CDR3 is CASSTDRGGGTDTQYF. The CDR3 DNA reads as TGTGCCAGTAGTACTGACAGGGGCGGCGGAACAGATACGCAGTATTTT.

This chain links TRBV3-1 (or the pseudogene TRBV3-2) with TRBJ1-1, with 7 nucleotides matching TRBD1. Germline V gene sequence: CDR1 LGHDT, CDR2 YNNKEL (reference sequence). This CDR3 has 12 residues. V was pared by 7 bases and J by 5 bases, with 4 bases of the junction left unmatched. The CDR3 sequence is CASTLQGTEAFF. The CDR3 nucleotides are TGTGCCAGCACCCTACAGGGGACTGAAGCTTTCTTT.

J is TRBJ1-6 and V is TRBV27; tentatively, D is TRBD1 (6 bases). V lost 7 bases and J 6 bases, leaving 16 bases between the germline ends. The germline CDR1 and CDR2 sequences are MNHEY and SMNVEV (reference sequence). CDR3 length equals 15 residues. The CDR3 protein is CASKNSGGPNSPLHF. CDR3 bases: TGTGCCAGCAAGAATTCGGGGGGCCCTAATTCACCCCTCCACTTT.

This clone has more than one count but fewer than ten. This chain joins TRBV5-1 and TRBJ1-2; possibly TRBD1 for D (5 bases). The CDR3 length is 14 residues. From germline, CDR1 is SGHRS and CDR2 YFSETQ. V was cut by 0 bases and J by 4 bases, with 10 bases left in between. CDR3 nucleotides: TGCGCCAGCAGCTTGGAGAGACAGACCTATGGCTACACCTTC. Translated, it gives CASSLERQTYGYTF.

The chain uses TRBV12-5 and TRBJ2-5; TRBD1 agrees at 7 bases. Trimming cost V 7 bases and J 4 bases; bases outside gene matches: 6. The CDR3 totals 13 residues. Germline V CDR1 and CDR2: LGHNT, FRNRAP. CDR3 residues: CASAPRDRETQYF. The CDR3 coding sequence is TGTGCTAGTGCCCCCAGGGACAGAGAGACCCAGTACTTC.

The chain joins TRBV7-9 to TRBJ2-1; 9 bases fit TRBD1. The CDR3 spans 15 residues. Germline CDR1 and CDR2: SEHNR and FQNEAQ (reference sequence). V shed 5 bases, J shed 5 bases, and the junction held 7 bases outside the gene matches. CDR3 in amino acids: CASSPGQGWDNEQFF. DNA for the CDR3: TGTGCCAGCAGCCCGGGACAGGGATGGGACAATGAGCAGTTCTTC.

The V and J genes are TRBV5-1 and TRBJ1-4; D may be TRBD1 (6 bases). The CDR3 runs 14 residues. Trimming stripped 3 bases from V and 6 bases from J, with 12 bases between. Germline loops: CDR1 SGHRS, CDR2 YFSETQ. CDR3 amino acids: CASSWGTTDEKLFF. The DNA for the CDR3 is TGCGCCAGCAGCTGGGGGACAACAGATGAAAAACTGTTTTTT. Looking up the rest from reference TRBV5-1 and TRBJ1-4 gives the full variable domain: KAGVTQTPRYLIKTRGQQVTLSCSPISGHRSVSWYQQTPGQGLQFLFEYFSETQRNKGNFPGRFSGRQFSNSRSEMNVSTLELGDSALYLCASSWGTTDEKLFFGSGTQLSVL.

This chain connects TRBV5-6 to TRBJ1-5; D possibly corresponds to TRBD1 (6 bases). The germline gives CDR1 SGHDT, CDR2 YYEEEE. Trimming pared 6 bases from V and 3 bases from J, leaving 19 bases between. This CDR3 contains 16 residues. The CDR3 DNA sequence: TGTGCCAGCACCATCCTCCCAGGGGCCCCCAATCAGCCCCAGCATTTT. It is translated as CASTILPGAPNQPQHF.

The J gene is TRBJ1-2, the V gene TRBV7-9, with unresolved D. Looked up from germline, CDR1 is SEHNR and CDR2 is FQNEAQ (reference sequence). This CDR3 is 19 amino acids long. Deletions cut 3 bases from V and 8 bases from J, with 31 bases between. CDR3 in amino acids: CASSFGSLYYEADVTGYTF. Written as DNA, the CDR3 is TGTGCCAGCAGCTTCGGTTCGTTATATTATGAGGCCGACGTTACCGGCTACACCTTC.

The V gene is TRBV5-6, the J gene TRBJ2-7, with 8 bases matching TRBD2. V lost 3 bases to trimming and J lost 4 bases; unmatched junction nucleotides: 9. The CDR3 sequence is 15 residues long. CDR1 SGHDT and CDR2 YYEEEE come from the germline V gene. The chain's CDR3 is CASSYGRGRTYEQYF. The CDR3 DNA reads TGTGCCAGCAGCTATGGCCGCGGGAGGACGTACGAGCAGTACTTC.

V usage is TRBV3-1 (or the pseudogene TRBV3-2) and J usage is TRBJ2-7; D might be TRBD1 (7 bases). CDR1 and CDR2 (germline): LGHDT, YNNKEL (reference sequence). The CDR3 is made up of 16 amino acids. The V end lost 1 base, the J end lost 5 bases, and 18 bases lay between the germline ends. The CDR3 bases are TGTGCCAGCAGCCAAGTAGTAGGCAGGGGGAGGAACGAGCAGTACTTC. It is translated as CASSQVVGRGRNEQYF.